The source of this T cell receptor beta chain is a study of memory CD4+ T cells and cytomegalovirus serostatus (dated by TCRdb to about 2019). At the level of the whole study: A total of roughly 33 healthy Belgian adults, of whom 9 were CMV seropositive and about 25 were CMV seronegative, were included in the cohort. To replicate a published TCR-based CMV serostatus classifier, the study sequenced CD4+ memory TCRbeta repertoires from a Belgian cohort whose cytomegalovirus serostatus was known.

Summary of the overall study and its limitations: Of fewer than 200 previously reported CMV-associated TCRbeta sequences, 60 to 85 appeared in the CD4+ memory repertoires, each in one to five individuals. Only CD4+CD45RO+ memory cells were sequenced, in contrast to the original study, which included naive and memory CD4+ and CD8+ populations. Results were interpreted as suggesting that the CMV-associated TCR signature is largely present in the CD4+ memory repertoire. On the Belgian cohort, the classifier built on the original framework reached a median bootstrapped AUC of almost 0.96, with a 95% CI of 0.76-1.00. For CMV serostatus prediction, a median bootstrapped AUC of about 0.96 was reached with the original framework, and a median bootstrapped AUC of about 0.89 was reached with a US-trained random forest.

Details on this clone: There is no known antigen for this receptor. Base qualities were left out, and no much larger clone turns up one base away.

Single viable CD3+CD4+CD8-CD45RO+ cells were sorted as memory CD4+ T cells on a FACSAria II. CMV serostatus was determined with a Roche Elecsys assay detecting serum IgG against CMV pp150, pp28, p38 and p52. After the samples were thawed, total CD4+ T cells were enriched through positive selection using CD4 magnetic microbeads. Samples originated from another study that specifically interrogated the CD4+ T cell memory repertoire. Peripheral blood mononuclear cells were isolated and cryopreserved according to standard operating procedures, and serum was kept at -80 degrees C. The staining relied on CD3-PerCP (BW264/56), CD4-APC (RPA-T4), CD45RO-PE (UCHT1) and CD8-Pacific Orange (3B5) antibodies, and Sytox blue was used to exclude non-viable cells. The germline V gene encodes CDR1 LNHDA and CDR2 SQIVND (reference sequence). The germline V end is reduced by 3 bases and the J end by 5 bases; junction bases left unmatched: 1. Taken from cysteine to phenylalanine, the CDR3 has 13 residues. The retained sequence is limited to the CDR3, 39 bases, with the frame set at the first base.

The Quick-DNA Microprep Kit was used to extract genomic DNA from the sorted cells. Amplification of TCRbeta DNA was done with the immunoSEQ hsTCRbeta kit, following the protocol from the manufacturer. TCRbeta libraries were sequenced on an Illumina MiSeq instrument. The study's own analysis went as follows. Removing out-of-frame sequences left approximately 2,000,000 distinct TCRbeta sequences, an average of around 67,000 per individual. Each individual was scored using the number of 150 to 200 previously reported CMV-associated TCRbeta sequences that the individual carried and the total number of productive distinct TCRbeta sequences. A beta-binomial model was reimplemented in Python, and scikit-learn random forests with default parameters were trained on data from the US cohort. On the Belgian cohort, classifier performance was reported as the median AUC, along with percentile confidence intervals, across 10,000 bootstrap iterations. TCRdb limited this immuneACCESS table to in-frame rearrangements with V and J called. A share of clones is missing; checked studies link under half to unresolved V genes, and the rest is unexplained. V and J calls and clone size follow that table, whereas D and trimming were derived from the DNA. Across this sample there are 60,000 to 75,000 clones, with 80% seen only once. Roughly 0.48% of the sample is taken by the ten largest.

The origin of this receptor is an adult in good health and CMV-seronegative. Some clones in this sample may be carry-over from other donors' samples. Sequencing was carried out using memory CD4+ T cells from blood. The V and J genes are TRBV19 and TRBJ2-1, and 7 bases in between align with TRBD2. The encoded CDR3 is CASSIRGDNEQFF. Read as DNA, the sequence is TGTGCCAGTAGTATCCGGGGGGACAATGAGCAGTTCTTC. Reference TRBV19 and TRBJ2-1 proteins supply the regions before and after the CDR3; the full variable domain is: DGGITQSPKYLFRKEGQNVTLSCEQNLNHDAMYWYRQDPGQGLRLIYYSQIVNDFQKGDIAEGYSVSREKKESFPLTVTSAQKNPTAFYLCASSIRGDNEQFFGPGTRLTVL.